This passage covers 13 T cell receptor beta chains from one sample sequenced in a study of early T cells in non-severe SARS-CoV-2 infection. MiXCR, applied by TCRdb to the 5' RACE reads, yields one record per CDR3 protein. This table holds about 68,000 distinct CDR3 sequences, about 11% found once. Source material: whole blood. All receptors come from an adult who was a healthcare worker with PCR-confirmed SARS-CoV-2 infection or an uninfected control (not recorded which).

This clonotype showed up just a few times. The V and J genes are TRBV20-1 and TRBJ2-1, with a tentative D call TRBD2 (6 bases). The CDR3 has 15 residues. Germline-derived CDR1 and CDR2 are DFQATT and SNEGSKA (reference sequence). V was cut by 0 bases and J by 1 base, with 10 bases left in between. The CDR3 DNA follows: TGCAGTGCTAGAGAGTGGGGAGGTTCCTACAATGAGCAGTTCTTC. Its protein product is CSAREWGGSYNEQFF.

This clonotype was picked up a small number of times. The genes are TRBV12-3 or TRBV12-4 and TRBJ2-2; D perhaps matches TRBD1 (7 bases). Trimming shortened V by 6 bases and J by 0 bases, and 11 bases separated the two germline ends. The CDR3 has 15 residues. The CDR3 DNA follows: TGTGCCAGCAGGTCAGGGGGGTCGAACACCGGGGAGCTGTTTTTT. Translating gives CASRSGGSNTGELFF.

This clonotype came up a few times. The V and J genes are TRBV6-1 and TRBJ2-1, with 13 bases identical to TRBD2. Germline trimming cut 3 bases from V and 5 bases from J; bases unmatched to any gene: 4. The V gene's germline CDR1 is MNHNS and CDR2 SASEGT. There are 16 residues in the CDR3. The CDR3 region is CASSDWTSGSHNEQFF. CDR3 sequence (DNA): TGTGCCAGCAGTGATTGGACTAGCGGGAGCCACAATGAGCAGTTCTTC.

This clonotype was observed a few times. The chain recombines TRBV28 with TRBJ2-7; 8 bases are a match to TRBD2. CDR1 MDHEN and CDR2 SYDVKM come from the germline V gene. The CDR3 has 13 amino acids. V lost 3 bases and J lost 8; bases outside the gene matches: 6. In DNA form, the CDR3 reads TGTGCCAGCAGTTTGGCTAGCGGGCACCAGCAGTACTTC. Translation: CASSLASGHQQYF.

V gene TRBV7-2 combines with J gene TRBJ1-2; 8 nucleotides agree with TRBD1. This CDR3 has 13 residues. Trimming at V came to 5 bases and at J to 6 bases, leaving 5 bases not matched to a gene. Germline CDR1 is SGHTA and CDR2 is FQGNSA. The CDR3 reads CASSLIQGDGYTF. In nucleotides, the CDR3 is TGTGCCAGCAGCCTAATACAGGGGGATGGCTACACCTTC.

This clonotype was counted between two and nine times. The V gene is TRBV14, the J gene TRBJ1-3; D might be TRBD1 (5 bases). Germline V gene lookup returns CDR1 SGHDN and CDR2 FVKESK. V was trimmed by 6 bases and J by 0 bases, leaving 9 bases between them. The CDR3 is 14 residues long. CDR3 in amino acids: CASRRGGSGNTIYF. The CDR3 coding sequence is TGTGCCAGCAGGAGGGGAGGCTCTGGAAACACCATATATTTT.

Many counts were recorded for this clonotype. V gene TRBV20-1 combines with J gene TRBJ2-1; no clear D. There are 13 residues in the CDR3. CDR1 is DFQATT, CDR2 SNEGSKA, per germline (reference sequence). V lost 6 bases, J lost 8 bases, and 17 bases lay in between. The CDR3 nucleotides read TGCAGTGCCCCGGGTCAACTAAAGGATGAGCAGTTCTTC. Encoded protein: CSAPGQLKDEQFF.

This clonotype showed up just a few times. The rearrangement uses TRBV7-9 and TRBJ2-7, with 7 bases aligning to TRBD1. Germline CDR1 SEHNR, CDR2 FQNEAQ (reference sequence). The CDR3 has 15 residues. After removal of 3 bases from V and 0 bases from J, the junction contained 5 bases not matched to a gene. CDR3 bases: TGTGCCAGCAGCTTGGGGACAGTTTTCTCCTACGAGCAGTACTTC. Translation: CASSLGTVFSYEQYF. The complete variable domain, with remaining parts taken from reference TRBV7-9 and TRBJ2-7, reads DTGVSQNPRHKITKRGQNVTFRCDPISEHNRLYWYRQTLGQGPEFLTYFQNEAQLEKSRLLSDRFSAERPKGSFSTLEIQRTEQGDSAMYLCASSLGTVFSYEQYFGPGTRLTVT.

The rearrangement links TRBV28 to TRBJ2-7; 11 nucleotides align to TRBD1. The CDR3 is 15 amino acids. Unmatched junction bases numbered 5, after V lost 4 bases and J lost 3 bases. Per germline, CDR1 MDHEN and CDR2 SYDVKM. The DNA of the CDR3 is TGTGCCAGCAGTTGGACCGGGACAGGGGGCTACGAGCAGTACTTC. Encoded protein: CASSWTGTGGYEQYF.

This clonotype has at least ten counts. CDR3 region: CSASRFRGDRNQPQHF. CDR3 nucleotide sequence: TGCAGTGCTAGTCGTTTCAGGGGCGATCGCAATCAGCCCCAGCATTTT. The chain uses TRBV20-1 and TRBJ1-5, with a possible D match to TRBD1 (6 bases). Germline assignment: CDR1 DFQATT and CDR2 SNEGSKA (reference sequence). The CDR3 length is 16 residues. V was shortened by 3 bases and J by 2 bases, with 17 bases between the two germline ends.

The gene calls are TRBV2 and TRBJ1-5; weak D call: TRBD1 (6 bases). The V end was cut by 5 bases, the J end by 4 bases, with 9 bases between. The germline CDR1 and CDR2 sequences are SNHLY and FYNNEI. The length of the CDR3 is 13 residues. The CDR3 reads CASSRGVNQPQHF. The DNA of the CDR3 is TGTGCCAGCAGTAGGGGGGTAAATCAGCCCCAGCATTTT.

This clonotype was seen a handful of times. This chain joins TRBV2 and TRBJ2-1, with D hard to call. CDR1 SNHLY and CDR2 FYNNEI come from the germline V gene. V was trimmed by 3 bases and J by 8 bases, leaving 8 bases between them. The CDR3 is made up of 12 amino acids. The CDR3 here is CASSDPLYEQFF. The CDR3 nucleotides are TGTGCCAGCAGTGACCCCCTTTATGAGCAGTTCTTC.

Only a few counts were recorded for this clonotype. The chain combines TRBV7-9 with TRBJ1-5; no clear D gene. CDR1 and CDR2 (germline): SEHNR, FQNEAQ (reference sequence). This CDR3 spans 13 amino acids. The V end lost 1 base, the J end lost 5 bases, and 6 bases lay between the germline ends. Here the CDR3 DNA reads TGTGCCAGCAGCTTAGACCAAGATCAGCCCCAGCATTTT. The encoded protein is CASSLDQDQPQHF.